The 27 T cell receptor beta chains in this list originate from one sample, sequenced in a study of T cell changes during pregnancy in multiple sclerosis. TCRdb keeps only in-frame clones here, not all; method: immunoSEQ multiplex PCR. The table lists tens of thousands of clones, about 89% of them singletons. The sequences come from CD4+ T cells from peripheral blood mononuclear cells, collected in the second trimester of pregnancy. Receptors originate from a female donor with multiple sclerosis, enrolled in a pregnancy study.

Here the CDR3 reads CASSLIRDRGRYGYTF. The DNA of the CDR3 is TGTGCCAGCAGCTTAATTCGGGACAGGGGTCGCTATGGCTACACCTTC. V is TRBV11-2 and J is TRBJ1-2; 10 positions agree with TRBD1. This CDR3 contains 16 residues. Germline V CDR1 and CDR2: SGHAT, FQNNGV. Trimming cost V 2 bases and J 4 bases; bases outside gene matches: 7.

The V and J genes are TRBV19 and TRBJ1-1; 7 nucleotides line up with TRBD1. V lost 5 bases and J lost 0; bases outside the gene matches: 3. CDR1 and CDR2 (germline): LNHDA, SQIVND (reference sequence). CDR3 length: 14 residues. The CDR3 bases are TGTGCCAGTAGTCCGACAGGGCTGAACACTGAAGCTTTCTTT. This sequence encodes CASSPTGLNTEAFF.

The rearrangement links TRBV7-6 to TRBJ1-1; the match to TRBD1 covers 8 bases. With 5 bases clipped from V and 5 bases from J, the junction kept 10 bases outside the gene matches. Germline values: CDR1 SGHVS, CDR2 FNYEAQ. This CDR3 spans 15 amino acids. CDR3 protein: CASSPRQGFVTEAFF. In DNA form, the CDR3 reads TGTGCCAGCAGCCCCCGACAGGGGTTTGTAACTGAAGCTTTCTTT.

The CDR3, as DNA: TGTGCCAGCAGCCCCCCAGGGTTGGCGGGGGGCCCAGAGACCCAGTACTTC. Translation: CASSPPGLAGGPETQYF. V and J are TRBV7-2 and TRBJ2-5, with 8 bases identical to TRBD2. CDR3 size: 17 residues. Trimming took 5 bases from V and 4 from J; bases not matched to a gene: 15. CDR1 SGHTA and CDR2 FQGNSA come from the germline V gene.

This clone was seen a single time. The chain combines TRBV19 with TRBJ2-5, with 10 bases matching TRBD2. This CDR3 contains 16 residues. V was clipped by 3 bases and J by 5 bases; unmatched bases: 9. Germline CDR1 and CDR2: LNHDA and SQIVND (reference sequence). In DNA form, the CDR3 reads TGTGCCAGTAGTATTCGGCTAGCGGGGGAGGGGGAGACCCAGTACTTC. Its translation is CASSIRLAGEGETQYF.

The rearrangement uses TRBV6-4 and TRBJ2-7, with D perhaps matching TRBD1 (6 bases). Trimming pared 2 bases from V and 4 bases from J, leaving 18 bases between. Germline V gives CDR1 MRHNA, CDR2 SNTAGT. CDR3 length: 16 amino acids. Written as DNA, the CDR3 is TGTGCCAGCAGTGACCCCCTAGATGGACAGTTGTACGAGCAGTACTTC. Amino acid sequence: CASSDPLDGQLYEQYF.

Here the CDR3 DNA reads TGTGCCAGCAGGGTACACGCCAGGGGTGAAGTTGGCTACACCTTC. Amino acids: CASRVHARGEVGYTF. The chain is built from TRBV28 and TRBJ1-2; a weak D match, TRBD1 (6 bases). Germline-derived CDR1 and CDR2 are MDHEN and SYDVKM. The CDR3 runs 15 residues. Trimming took 6 bases from V and 7 from J, leaving 21 bases between them.

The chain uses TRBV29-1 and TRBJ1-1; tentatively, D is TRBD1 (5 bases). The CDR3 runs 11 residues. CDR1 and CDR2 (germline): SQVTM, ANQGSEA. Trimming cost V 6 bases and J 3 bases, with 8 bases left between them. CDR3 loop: CSVRDYTEAFF. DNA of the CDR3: TGCAGCGTCCGGGACTACACTGAAGCTTTCTTT.

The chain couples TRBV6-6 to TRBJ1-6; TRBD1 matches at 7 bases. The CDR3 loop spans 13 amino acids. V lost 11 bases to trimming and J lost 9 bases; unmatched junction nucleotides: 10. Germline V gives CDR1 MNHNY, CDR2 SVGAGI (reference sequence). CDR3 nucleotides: TGTGCCGCTAGGACAGGCGAGGGTTCACCCCTCCACTTT. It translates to CAARTGEGSPLHF.

The DNA of the CDR3 is TGTGCCAGCAGTACCAGCGGGAGACCCTACGAGCAGTACTTC. Translation gives CASSTSGRPYEQYF. The rearrangement links TRBV27 to TRBJ2-7; 8 bases are shared with TRBD2. The CDR3 is 14 residues long. The V and J ends lost 5 bases and 2 bases, in that order; junction bases with no gene match: 5. Germline values: CDR1 MNHEY, CDR2 SMNVEV (reference sequence).

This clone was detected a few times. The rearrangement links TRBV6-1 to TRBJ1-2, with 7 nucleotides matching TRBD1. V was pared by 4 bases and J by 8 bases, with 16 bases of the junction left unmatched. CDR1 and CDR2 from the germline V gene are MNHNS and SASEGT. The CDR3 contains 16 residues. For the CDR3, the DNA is TGTGCCAGCAGTGCAGGCAGTGGACAGGCCATTCGAGGCTACACCTTC. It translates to CASSAGSGQAIRGYTF.

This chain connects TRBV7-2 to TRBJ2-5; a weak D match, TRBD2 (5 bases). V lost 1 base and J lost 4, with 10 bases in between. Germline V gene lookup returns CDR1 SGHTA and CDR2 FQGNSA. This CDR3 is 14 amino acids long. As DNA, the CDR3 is TGTGCCAGCAGCTTAGGTCTAGCAGTAGAGACCCAGTACTTC. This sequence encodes CASSLGLAVETQYF.

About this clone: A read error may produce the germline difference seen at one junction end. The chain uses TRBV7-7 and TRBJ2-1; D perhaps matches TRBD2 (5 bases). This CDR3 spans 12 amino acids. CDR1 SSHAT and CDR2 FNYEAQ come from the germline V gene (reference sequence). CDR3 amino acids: CASSSSLGVQFF. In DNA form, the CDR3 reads TGTGCTAGCAGCTCATCCTTGGGAGTGCAGTTCTTC.

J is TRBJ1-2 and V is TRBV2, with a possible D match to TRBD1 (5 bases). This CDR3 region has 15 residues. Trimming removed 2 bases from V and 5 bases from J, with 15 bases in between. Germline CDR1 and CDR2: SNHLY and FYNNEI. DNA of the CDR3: TGTGCCAGCAGTGAACAGTCTACGGGGGTATATGGCTACACCTTC. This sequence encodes CASSEQSTGVYGYTF.

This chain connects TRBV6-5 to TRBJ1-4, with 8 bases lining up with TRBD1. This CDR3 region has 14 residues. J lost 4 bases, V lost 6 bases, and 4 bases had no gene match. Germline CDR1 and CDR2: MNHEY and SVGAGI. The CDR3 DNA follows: TGTGCCAGCAGGAGGACAGGGATTAATGAAAAACTGTTTTTT. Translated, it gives CASRRTGINEKLFF.

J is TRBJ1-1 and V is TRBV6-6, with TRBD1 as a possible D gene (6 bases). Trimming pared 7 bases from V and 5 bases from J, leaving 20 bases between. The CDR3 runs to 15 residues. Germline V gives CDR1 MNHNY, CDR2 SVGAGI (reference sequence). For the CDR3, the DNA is TGTGCCAGCATTCATGGGGGGGGCTCTGGTACTGAAGCTTTCTTT. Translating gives CASIHGGGSGTEAFF.

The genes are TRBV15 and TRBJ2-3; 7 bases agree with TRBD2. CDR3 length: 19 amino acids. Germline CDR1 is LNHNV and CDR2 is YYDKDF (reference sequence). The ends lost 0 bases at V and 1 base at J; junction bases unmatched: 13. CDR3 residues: CATSREGASAGSRTDTQYF. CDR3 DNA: TGTGCCACCAGCAGAGAAGGAGCGTCAGCGGGATCTCGCACAGATACGCAGTATTTT.

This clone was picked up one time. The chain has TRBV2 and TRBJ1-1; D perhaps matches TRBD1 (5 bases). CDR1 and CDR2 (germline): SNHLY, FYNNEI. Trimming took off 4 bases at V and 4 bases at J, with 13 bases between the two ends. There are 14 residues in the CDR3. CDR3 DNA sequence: TGTGCCAGCAGTGGCAGGGATTTGGGCACTGAAGCTTTCTTT. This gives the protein CASSGRDLGTEAFF. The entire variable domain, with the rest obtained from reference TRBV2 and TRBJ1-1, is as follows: EPEVTQTPSHQVTQMGQEVILRCVPISNHLYFYWYRQILGQKVEFLVSFYNNEISEKSEIFDDQFSVERPDGSNFTLKIRSTKLEDSAMYFCASSGRDLGTEAFFGQGTRLTVV.

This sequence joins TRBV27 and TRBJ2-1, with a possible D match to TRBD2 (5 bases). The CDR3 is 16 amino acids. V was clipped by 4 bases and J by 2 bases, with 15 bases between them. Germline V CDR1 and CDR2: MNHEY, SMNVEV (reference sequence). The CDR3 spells CASSSPRAETYNEQFF. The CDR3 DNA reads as TGTGCCAGCAGTTCCCCCCGAGCGGAGACCTACAATGAGCAGTTCTTC.

The CDR3 sequence is CASSRGGTGELFF. The CDR3 region has the DNA TGTGCCAGCAGCAGGGGGGGCACCGGGGAGCTGTTTTTT. V gene TRBV21-1 combines with J gene TRBJ2-2; the DNA was not compared with TRBD2, the D call given in the table. TRBV21-1 is annotated as a pseudogene. The CDR3 loop spans 13 amino acids.

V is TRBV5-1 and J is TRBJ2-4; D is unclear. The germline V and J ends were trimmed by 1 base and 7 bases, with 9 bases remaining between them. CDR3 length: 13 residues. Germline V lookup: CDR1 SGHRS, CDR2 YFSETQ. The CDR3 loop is CASSLNSQNIQYF. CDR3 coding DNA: TGCGCCAGCAGCTTGAACAGTCAGAACATTCAGTACTTC.

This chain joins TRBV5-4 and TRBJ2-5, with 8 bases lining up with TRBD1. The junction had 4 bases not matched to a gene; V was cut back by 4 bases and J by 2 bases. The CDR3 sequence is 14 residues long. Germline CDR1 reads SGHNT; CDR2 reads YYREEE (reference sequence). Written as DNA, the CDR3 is TGTGCCAGCAGCGCGGGACAGGCACAAGAGACCCAGTACTTC. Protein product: CASSAGQAQETQYF.

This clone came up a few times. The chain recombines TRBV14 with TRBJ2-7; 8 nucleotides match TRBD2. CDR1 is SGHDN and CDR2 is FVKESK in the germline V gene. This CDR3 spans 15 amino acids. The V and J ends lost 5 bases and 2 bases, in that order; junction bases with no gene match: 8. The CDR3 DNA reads TGTGCCAGCAGCAGAACGGGGGGGGTACCCTACGAGCAGTACTTC. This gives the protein CASSRTGGVPYEQYF. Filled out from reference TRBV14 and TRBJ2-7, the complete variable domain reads EAGVTQFPSHSVIEKGQTVTLRCDPISGHDNLYWYRRVMGKEIKFLLHFVKESKQDESGMPNNRFLAERTGGTYSTLKVQPAELEDSGVYFCASSRTGGVPYEQYFGPGTRLTVT.

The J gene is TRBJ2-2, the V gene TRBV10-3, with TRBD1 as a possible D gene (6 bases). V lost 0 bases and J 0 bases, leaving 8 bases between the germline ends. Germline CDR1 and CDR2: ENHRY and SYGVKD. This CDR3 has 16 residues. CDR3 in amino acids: CAISESDRSNTGELFF. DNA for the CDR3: TGTGCCATCAGTGAGTCGGACAGATCGAACACCGGGGAGCTGTTTTTT.

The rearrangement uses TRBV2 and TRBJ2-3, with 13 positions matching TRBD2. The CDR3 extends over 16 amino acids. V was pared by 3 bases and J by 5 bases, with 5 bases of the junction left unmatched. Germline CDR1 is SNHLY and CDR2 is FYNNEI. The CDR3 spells CASSDGLAGVGDTQYF. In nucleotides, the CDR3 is TGTGCCAGCAGTGACGGACTAGCGGGAGTGGGAGATACGCAGTATTTT.

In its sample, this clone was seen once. The CDR3 sequence: CASSSSPRVQFF. The CDR3, as DNA: TGTGCCAGCAGTTCCAGCCCCAGGGTGCAGTTCTTC. The chain carries TRBV27 and TRBJ2-1, with D possibly TRBD1 on 5 matching bases. Trimming took off 4 bases at V and 12 bases at J, with 13 bases between the two ends. The CDR3 runs 12 residues. CDR1 and CDR2 from the germline V gene are MNHEY and SMNVEV (reference sequence).

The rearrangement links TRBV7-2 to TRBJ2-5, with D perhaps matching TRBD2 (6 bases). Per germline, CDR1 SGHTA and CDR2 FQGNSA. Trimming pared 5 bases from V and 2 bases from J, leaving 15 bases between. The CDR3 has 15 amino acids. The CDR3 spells CASSPDGRLQETQYF. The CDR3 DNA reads TGTGCCAGCAGCCCTGACGGGAGATTACAAGAGACCCAGTACTTC.